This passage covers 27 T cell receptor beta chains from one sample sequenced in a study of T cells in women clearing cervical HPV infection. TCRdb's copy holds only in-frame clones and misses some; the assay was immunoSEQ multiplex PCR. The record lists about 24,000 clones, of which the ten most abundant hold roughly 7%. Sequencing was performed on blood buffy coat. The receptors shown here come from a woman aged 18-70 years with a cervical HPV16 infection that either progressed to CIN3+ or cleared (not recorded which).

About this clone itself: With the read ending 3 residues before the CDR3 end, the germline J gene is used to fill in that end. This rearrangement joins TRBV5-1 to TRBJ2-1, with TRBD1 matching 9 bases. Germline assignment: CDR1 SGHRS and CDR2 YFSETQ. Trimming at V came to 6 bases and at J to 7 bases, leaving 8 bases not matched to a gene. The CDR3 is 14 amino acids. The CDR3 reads CASKTGTGSNEQFF. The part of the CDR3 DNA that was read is TGCGCCAGCAAAACCGGGACAGGGTCGAATGAG.

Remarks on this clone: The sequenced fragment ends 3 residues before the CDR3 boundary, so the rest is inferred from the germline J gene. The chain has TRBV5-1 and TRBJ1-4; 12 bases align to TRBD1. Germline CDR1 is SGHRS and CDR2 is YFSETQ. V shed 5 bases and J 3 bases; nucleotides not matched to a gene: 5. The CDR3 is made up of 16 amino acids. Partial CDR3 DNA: TGCGCCAGCAGAGGGGGACAGGGGGCGGCTAATGAAAAA. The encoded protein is CASRGGQGAANEK. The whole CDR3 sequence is CASRGGQGAANEKLFF. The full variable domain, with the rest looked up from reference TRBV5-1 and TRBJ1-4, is KAGVTQTPRYLIKTRGQQVTLSCSPISGHRSVSWYQQTPGQGLQFLFEYFSETQRNKGNFPGRFSGRQFSNSRSEMNVSTLELGDSALYLCASRGGQGAANEKLFFGSGTQLSVL.

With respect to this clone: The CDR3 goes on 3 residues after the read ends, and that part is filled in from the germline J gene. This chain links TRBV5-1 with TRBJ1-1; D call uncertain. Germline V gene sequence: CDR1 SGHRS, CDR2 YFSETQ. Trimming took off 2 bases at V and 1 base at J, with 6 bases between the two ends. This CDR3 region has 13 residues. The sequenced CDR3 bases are TGCGCCAGCAGCTTCATGGCGAACACTGAA. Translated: CASSFMANTE. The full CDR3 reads CASSFMANTEAFF.

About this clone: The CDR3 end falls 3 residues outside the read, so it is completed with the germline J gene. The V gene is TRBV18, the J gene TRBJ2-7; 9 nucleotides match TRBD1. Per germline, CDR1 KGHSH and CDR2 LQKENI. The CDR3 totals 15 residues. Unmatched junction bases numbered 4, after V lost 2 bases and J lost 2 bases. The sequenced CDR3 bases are TGTGCCAGCTCACCAACAGGACAGGGGACCTACGAG. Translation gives CASSPTGQGTYE. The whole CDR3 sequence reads CASSPTGQGTYEQYF. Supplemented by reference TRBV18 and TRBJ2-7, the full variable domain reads NAGVMQNPRHLVRRRGQEARLRCSPMKGHSHVYWYRQLPEEGLKFMVYLQKENIIDESGMPKERFSAEFPKEGPSILRIQQVVRGDSAAYFCASSPTGQGTYEQYFGPGTRLTVT.

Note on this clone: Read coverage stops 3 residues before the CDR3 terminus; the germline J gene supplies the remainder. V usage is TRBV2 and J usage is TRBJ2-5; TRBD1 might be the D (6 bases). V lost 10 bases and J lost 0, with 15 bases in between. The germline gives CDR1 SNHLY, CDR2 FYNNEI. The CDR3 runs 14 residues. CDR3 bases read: TGTGCCACTCGGATGGGACACAACCAAGAGACC. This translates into CATRMGHNQET. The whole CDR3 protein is CATRMGHNQETQYF.

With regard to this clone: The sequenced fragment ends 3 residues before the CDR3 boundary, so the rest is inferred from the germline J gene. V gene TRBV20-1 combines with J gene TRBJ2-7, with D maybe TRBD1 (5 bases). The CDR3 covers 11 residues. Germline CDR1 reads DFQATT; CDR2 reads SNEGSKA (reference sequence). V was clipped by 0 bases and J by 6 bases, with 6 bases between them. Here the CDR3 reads CSARDTGEQYF. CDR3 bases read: TGCAGTGCTAGAGATACAGGCGAG.

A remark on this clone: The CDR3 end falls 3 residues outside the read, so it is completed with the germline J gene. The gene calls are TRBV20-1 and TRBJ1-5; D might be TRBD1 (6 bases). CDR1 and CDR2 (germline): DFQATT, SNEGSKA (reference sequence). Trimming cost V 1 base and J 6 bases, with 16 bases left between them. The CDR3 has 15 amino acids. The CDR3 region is CSARVQGRFFQPQHF. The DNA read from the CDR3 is TGCAGTGCTAGAGTGCAGGGGAGGTTTTTTCAGCCC.

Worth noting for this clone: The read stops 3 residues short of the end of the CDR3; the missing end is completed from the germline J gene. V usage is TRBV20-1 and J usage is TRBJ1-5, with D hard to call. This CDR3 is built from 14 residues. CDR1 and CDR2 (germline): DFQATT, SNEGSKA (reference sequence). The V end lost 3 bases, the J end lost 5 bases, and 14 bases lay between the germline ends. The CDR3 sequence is CSASGRLYDQPQHF. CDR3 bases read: TGCAGTGCTAGTGGGCGCTTGTATGATCAGCCC.

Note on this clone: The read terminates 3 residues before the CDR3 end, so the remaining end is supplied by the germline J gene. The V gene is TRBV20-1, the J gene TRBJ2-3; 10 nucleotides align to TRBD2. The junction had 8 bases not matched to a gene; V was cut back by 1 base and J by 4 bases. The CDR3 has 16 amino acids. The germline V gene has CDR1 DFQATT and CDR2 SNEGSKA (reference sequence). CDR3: CSARVEREGRADTQYF. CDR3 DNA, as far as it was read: TGCAGTGCTAGAGTTGAGCGGGAGGGCCGAGCAGATACG.

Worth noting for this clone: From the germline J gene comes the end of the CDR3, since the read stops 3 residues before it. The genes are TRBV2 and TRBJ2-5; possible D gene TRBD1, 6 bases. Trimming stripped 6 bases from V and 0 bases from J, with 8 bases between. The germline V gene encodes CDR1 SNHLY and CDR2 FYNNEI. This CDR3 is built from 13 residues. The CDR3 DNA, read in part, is TGTGCCAGCAGCCGGGACAACCAAGAGACC. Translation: CASSRDNQET. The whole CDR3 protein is CASSRDNQETQYF.

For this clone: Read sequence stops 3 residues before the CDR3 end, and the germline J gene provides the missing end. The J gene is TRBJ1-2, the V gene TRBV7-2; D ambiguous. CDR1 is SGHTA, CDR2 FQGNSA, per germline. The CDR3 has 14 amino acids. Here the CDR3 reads CASSRTSGNYDYTF. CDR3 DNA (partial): TGTGCCAGCAGCCGGACTAGCGGGAACTACGAC.

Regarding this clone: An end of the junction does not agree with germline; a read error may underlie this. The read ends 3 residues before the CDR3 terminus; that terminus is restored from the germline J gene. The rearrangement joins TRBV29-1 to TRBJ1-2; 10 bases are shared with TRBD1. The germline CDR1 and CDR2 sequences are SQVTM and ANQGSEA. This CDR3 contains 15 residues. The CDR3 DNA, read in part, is TGCAGCGTCGAAGGGACAGGGGATCGAAGCTATGGC. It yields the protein CSVEGTGDRSYG. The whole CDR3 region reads CSVEGTGDRSYGYTF.

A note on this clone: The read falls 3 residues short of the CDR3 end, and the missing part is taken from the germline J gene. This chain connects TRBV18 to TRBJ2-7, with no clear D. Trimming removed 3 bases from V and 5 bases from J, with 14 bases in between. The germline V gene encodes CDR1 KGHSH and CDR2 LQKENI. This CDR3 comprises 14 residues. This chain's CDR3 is CASSPLGNGNEQYF. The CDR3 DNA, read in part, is TGTGCCAGCTCACCCCTGGGCAATGGAAACGAG.

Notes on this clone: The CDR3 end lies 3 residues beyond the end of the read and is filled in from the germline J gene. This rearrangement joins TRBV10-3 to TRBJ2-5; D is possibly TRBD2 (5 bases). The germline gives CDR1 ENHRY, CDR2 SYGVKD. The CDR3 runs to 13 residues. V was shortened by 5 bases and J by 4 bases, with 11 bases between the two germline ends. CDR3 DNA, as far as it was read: TGTGCCATCAGTTCCGGGGTCCCAGAGACC. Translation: CAISSGVPET. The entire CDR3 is CAISSGVPETQYF.

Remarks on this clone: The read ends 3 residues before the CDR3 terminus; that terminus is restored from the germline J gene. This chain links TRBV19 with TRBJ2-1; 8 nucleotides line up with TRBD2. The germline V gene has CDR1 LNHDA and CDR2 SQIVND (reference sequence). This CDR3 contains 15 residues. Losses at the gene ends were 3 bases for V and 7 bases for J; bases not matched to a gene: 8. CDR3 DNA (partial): TGTGCCAGTAGTATTTCCCGGACTAGCAGGAATGAG. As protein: CASSISRTSRNE. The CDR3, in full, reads CASSISRTSRNEQFF.

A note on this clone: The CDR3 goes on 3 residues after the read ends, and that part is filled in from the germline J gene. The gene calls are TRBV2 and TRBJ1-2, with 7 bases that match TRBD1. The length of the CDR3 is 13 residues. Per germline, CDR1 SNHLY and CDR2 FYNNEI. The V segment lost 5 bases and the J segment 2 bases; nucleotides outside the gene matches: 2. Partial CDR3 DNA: TGTGCCAGCAGTACGACAGGGAACTATGGC. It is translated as CASSTTGNYG. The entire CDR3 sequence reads CASSTTGNYGYTF.

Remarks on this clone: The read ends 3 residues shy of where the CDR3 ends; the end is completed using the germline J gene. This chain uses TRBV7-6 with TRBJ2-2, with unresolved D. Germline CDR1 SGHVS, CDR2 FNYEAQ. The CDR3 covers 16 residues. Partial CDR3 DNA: TGTGCCAGCAGCTTAGGGCAGCGATCGAATAATTCACCG. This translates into CASSLGQRSNNSP. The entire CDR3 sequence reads CASSLGQRSNNSPLFF.

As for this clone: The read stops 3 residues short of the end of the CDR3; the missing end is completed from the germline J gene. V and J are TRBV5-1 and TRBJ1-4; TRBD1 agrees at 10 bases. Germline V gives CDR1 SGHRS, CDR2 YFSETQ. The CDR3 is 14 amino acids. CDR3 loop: CASSVGQGSSPLFF. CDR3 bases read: TGCGCCAGCAGCGTGGGACAGGGGAGTTCACCA.

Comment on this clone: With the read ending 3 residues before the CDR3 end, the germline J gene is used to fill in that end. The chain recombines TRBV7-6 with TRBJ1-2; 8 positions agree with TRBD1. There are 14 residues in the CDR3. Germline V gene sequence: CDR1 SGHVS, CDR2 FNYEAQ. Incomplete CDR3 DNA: TGTGCCAGCAGCCTGGACAGGGAGACAGATACC. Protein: CASSLDRETDT. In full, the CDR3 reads CASSLDRETDTYTF.

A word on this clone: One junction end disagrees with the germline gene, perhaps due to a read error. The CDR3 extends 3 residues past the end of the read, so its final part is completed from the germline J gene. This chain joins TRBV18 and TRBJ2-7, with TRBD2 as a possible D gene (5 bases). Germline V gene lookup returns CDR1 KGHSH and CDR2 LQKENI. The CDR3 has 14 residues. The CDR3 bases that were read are TGTGCCTGCTCACCACTACACGGGGAAAGCGAG. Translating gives CACSPLHGESE. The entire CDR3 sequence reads CACSPLHGESEQYF. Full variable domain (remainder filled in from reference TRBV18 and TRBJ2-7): NAGVMQNPRHLVRRRGQEARLRCSPMKGHSHVYWYRQLPEEGLKFMVYLQKENIIDESGMPKERFSAEFPKEGPSILRIQQVVRGDSAAYFCACSPLHGESEQYFGPGTRLTVT.

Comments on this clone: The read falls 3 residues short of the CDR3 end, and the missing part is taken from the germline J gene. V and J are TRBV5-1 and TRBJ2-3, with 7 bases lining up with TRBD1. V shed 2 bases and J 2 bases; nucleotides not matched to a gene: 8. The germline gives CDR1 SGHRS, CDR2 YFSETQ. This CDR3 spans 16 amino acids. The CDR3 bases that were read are TGCGCCAGCAGCTTACAAACAGGGGTTCTCACAGATACG. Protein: CASSLQTGVLTDT. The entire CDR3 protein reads CASSLQTGVLTDTQYF.

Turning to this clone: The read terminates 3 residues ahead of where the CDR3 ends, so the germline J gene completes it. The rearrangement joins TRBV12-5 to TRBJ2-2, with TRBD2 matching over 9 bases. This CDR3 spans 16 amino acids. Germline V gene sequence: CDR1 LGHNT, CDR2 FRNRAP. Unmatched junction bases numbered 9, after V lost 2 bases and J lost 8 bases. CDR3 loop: CASGLLAGWAMGELFF. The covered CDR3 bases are TGTGCTAGTGGTTTGCTAGCGGGATGGGCGATGGGGGAG.

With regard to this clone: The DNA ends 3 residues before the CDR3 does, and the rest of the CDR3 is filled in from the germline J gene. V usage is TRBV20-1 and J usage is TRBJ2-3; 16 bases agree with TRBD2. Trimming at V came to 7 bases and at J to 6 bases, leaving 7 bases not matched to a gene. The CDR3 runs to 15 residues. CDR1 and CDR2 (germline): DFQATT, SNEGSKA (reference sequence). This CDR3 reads CSVPGLAGGRDTQYF. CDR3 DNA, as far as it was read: TGCAGTGTACCGGGACTAGCGGGAGGGAGGGATACG.

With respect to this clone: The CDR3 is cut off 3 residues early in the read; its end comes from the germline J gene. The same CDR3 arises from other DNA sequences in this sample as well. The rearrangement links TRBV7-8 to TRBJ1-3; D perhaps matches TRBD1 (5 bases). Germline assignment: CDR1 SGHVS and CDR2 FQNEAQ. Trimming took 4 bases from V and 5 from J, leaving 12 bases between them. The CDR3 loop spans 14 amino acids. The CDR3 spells CASSSRAGRNTIYF. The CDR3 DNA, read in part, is TGTGCCAGCAGCTCCCGGGCAGGGAGAAACACC.

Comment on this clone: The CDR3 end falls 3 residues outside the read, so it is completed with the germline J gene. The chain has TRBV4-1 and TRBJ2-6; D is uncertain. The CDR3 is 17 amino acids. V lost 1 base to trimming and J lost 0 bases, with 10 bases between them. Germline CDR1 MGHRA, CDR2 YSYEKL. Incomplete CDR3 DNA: TGCGCCAGCAGCCAAGTAGTAGGGTTCTCTGGGGCCAACGTC. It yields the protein CASSQVVGFSGANV. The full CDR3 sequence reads CASSQVVGFSGANVLTF.

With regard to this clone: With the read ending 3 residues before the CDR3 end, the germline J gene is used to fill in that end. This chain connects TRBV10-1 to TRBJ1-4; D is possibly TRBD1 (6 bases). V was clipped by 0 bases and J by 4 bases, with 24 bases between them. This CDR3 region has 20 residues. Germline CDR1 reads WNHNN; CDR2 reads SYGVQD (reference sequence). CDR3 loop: CASSESIGTNCLLINEKLFF. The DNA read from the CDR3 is TGCGCCAGCAGTGAGTCGATAGGGACAAATTGTCTGCTGATTAATGAAAAA.

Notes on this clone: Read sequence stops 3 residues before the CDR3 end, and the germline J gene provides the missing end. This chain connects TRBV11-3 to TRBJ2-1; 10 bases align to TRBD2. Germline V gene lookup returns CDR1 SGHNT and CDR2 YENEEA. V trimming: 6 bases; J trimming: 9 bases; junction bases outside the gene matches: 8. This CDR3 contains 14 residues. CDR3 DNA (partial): TGTGCCAGCAGACCTCTAGCGGGAGTTGGTGAG. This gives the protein CASRPLAGVGE. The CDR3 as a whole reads CASRPLAGVGEQFF.